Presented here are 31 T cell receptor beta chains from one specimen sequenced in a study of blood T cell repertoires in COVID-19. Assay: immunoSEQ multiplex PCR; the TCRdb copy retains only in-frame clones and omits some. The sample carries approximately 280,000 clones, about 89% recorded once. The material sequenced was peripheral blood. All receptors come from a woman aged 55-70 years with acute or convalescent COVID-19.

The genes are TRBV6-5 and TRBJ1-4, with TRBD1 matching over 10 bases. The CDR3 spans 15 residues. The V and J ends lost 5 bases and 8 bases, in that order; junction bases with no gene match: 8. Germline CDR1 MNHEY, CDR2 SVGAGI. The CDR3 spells CASSRDRGKGEKLFF. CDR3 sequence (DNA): TGTGCCAGCAGTCGGGACAGGGGAAAAGGGGAAAAACTGTTTTTT.

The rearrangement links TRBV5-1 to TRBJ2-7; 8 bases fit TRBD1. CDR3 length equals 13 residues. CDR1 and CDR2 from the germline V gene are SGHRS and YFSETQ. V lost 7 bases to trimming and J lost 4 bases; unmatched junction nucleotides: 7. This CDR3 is CASRQGSLYEQYF. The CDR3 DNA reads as TGCGCCAGCCGACAGGGGTCGCTTTACGAGCAGTACTTC. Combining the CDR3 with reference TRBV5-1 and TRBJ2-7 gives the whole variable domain KAGVTQTPRYLIKTRGQQVTLSCSPISGHRSVSWYQQTPGQGLQFLFEYFSETQRNKGNFPGRFSGRQFSNSRSEMNVSTLELGDSALYLCASRQGSLYEQYFGPGTRLTVT.

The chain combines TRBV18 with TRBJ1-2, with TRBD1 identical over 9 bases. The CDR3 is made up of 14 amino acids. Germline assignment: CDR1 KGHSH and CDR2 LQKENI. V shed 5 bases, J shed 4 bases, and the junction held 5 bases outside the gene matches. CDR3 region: CASSSKTGGYGYTF. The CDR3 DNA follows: TGTGCCAGCTCATCGAAGACAGGGGGCTATGGCTACACCTTC.

The CDR3 loop reads CASSLLSPGLAGGKGEQFF. DNA for the CDR3: TGCGCCAGCAGCCTATTATCCCCGGGACTAGCGGGAGGAAAGGGAGAGCAGTTCTTC. The chain carries TRBV4-1 and TRBJ2-1; 15 positions match TRBD2. CDR1 and CDR2 from the germline V gene are MGHRA and YSYEKL. The CDR3 length is 19 residues. V shed 4 bases, J shed 10 bases, and the junction held 17 bases outside the gene matches.

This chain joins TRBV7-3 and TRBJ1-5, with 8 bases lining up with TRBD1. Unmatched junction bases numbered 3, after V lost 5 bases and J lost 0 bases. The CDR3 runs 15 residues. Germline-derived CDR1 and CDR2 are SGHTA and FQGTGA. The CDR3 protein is CASSTDRGSNQPQHF. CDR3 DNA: TGTGCCAGCAGCACAGACAGGGGTAGCAATCAGCCCCAGCATTTT. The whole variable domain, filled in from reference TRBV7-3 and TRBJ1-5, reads GAGVSQTPSNKVTEKGKYVELRCDPISGHTALYWYRQSLGQGPEFLIYFQGTGAADDSGLPNDRFFAVRPEGSVSTLKIQRTERGDSAVYLCASSTDRGSNQPQHFGDGTRLSIL.

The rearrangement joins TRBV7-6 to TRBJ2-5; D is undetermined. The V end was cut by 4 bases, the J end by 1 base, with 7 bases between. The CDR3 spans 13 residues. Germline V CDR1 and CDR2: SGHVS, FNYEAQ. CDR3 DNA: TGTGCCAGCAGCTCAAGCCTCCAAGAGACCCAGTACTTC. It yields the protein CASSSSLQETQYF.

CDR3 sequence (DNA): TGTGCCAGTAGTGTCGGACAGGGGGGCTATGGCTACACCTTC. Its protein is CASSVGQGGYGYTF. The genes are TRBV19 and TRBJ1-2; TRBD1 matches at 10 bases. Germline CDR1 LNHDA, CDR2 SQIVND (reference sequence). This CDR3 spans 14 amino acids. With V trimmed by 5 bases and J by 4 bases, 4 bases remained unmatched.

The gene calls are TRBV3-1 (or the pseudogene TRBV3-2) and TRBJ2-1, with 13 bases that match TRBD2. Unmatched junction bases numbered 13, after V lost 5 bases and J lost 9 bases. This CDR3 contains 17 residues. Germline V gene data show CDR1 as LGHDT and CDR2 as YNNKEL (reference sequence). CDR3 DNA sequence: TGTGCCAGCAGCGTCGAACTAGCGGGAGGGCCTAATGGTGAGCAGTTCTTC. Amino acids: CASSVELAGGPNGEQFF.

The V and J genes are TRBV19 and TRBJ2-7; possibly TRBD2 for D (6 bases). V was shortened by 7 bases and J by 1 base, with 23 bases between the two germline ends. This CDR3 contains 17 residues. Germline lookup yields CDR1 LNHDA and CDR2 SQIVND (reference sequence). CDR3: CASTHGAGKKVSYEQYF. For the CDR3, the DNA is TGTGCCAGTACCCACGGAGCGGGCAAGAAAGTATCCTACGAGCAGTACTTC.

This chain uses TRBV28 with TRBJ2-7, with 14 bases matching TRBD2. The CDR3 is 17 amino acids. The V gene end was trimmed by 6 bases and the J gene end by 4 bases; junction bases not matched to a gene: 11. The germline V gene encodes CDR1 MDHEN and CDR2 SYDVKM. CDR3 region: CASSHTPGLAGVYEQYF. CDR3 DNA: TGTGCCAGCAGCCATACCCCGGGACTAGCGGGAGTGTACGAGCAGTACTTC.

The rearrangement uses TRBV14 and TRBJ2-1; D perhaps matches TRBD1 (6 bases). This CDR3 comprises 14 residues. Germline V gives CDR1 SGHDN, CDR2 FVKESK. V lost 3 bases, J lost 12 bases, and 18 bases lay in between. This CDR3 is CASSQEYRAKGQFF. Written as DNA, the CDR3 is TGTGCCAGCAGCCAGGAGTACAGGGCGAAGGGGCAGTTCTTC.

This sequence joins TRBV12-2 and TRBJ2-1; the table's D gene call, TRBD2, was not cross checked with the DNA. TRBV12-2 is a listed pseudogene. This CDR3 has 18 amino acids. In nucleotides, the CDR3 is TGTGCAAGTCGCTTAGGTCGGAGCAAGGCGGGATATTACAATGAGCAGTTCTTC. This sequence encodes CASRLGRSKAGYYNEQFF.

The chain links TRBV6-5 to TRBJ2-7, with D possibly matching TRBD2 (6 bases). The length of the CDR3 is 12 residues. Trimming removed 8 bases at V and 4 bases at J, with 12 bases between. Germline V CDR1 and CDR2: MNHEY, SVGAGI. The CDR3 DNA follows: TGTGCCAGCGAGAGAGGGACTTACGAGCAGTACTTC. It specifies CASERGTYEQYF.

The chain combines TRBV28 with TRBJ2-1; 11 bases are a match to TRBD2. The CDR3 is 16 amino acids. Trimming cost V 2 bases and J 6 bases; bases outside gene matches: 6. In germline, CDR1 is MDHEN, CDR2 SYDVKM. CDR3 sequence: CASSLLGTSGVNEQFF. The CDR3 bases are TGTGCCAGCAGTTTACTAGGGACTAGCGGAGTCAATGAGCAGTTCTTC.

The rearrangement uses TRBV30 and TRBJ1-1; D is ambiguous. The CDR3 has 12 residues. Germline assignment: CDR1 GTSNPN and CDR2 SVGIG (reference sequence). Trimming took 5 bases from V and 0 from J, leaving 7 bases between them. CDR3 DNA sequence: TGTGCCTGGGTCAACTTGAACACTGAAGCTTTCTTT. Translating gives CAWVNLNTEAFF.

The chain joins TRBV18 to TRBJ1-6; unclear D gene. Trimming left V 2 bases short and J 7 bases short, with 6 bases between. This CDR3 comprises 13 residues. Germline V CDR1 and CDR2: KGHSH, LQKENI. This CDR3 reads CASSPSGNSPLHF. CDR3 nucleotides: TGTGCCAGCTCACCATCGGGGAATTCACCCCTCCACTTT.

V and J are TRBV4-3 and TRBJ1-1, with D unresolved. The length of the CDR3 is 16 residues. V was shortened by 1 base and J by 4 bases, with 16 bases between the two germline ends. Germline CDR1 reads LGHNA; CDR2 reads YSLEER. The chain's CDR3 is CASSQVFGIGSTEAFF. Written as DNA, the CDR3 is TGCGCCAGCAGCCAAGTATTCGGGATCGGGAGCACTGAAGCTTTCTTT.

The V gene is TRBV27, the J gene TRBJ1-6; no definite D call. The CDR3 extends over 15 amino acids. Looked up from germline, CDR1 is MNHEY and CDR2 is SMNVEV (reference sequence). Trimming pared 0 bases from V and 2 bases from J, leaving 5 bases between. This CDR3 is CASSLSSAYNSPLHF. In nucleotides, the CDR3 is TGTGCCAGCAGTTTATCCTCAGCCTATAATTCACCCCTCCACTTT.

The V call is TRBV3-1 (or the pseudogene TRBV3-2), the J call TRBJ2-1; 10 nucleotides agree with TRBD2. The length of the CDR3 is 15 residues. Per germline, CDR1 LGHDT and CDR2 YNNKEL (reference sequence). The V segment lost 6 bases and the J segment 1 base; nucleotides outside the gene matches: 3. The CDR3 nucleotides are TGTGCCAGCAGGTTTAGCGGGGGGTCCTACAATGAGCAGTTCTTC. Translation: CASRFSGGSYNEQFF.

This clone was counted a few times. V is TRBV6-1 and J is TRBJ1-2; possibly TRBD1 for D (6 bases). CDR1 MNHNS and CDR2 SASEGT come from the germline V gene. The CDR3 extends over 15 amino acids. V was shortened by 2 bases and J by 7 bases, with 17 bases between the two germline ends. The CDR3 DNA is TGTGCCAGCAGTGAAAGCCCGGGGACATTAAGTGGCTACACCTTC. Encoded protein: CASSESPGTLSGYTF.

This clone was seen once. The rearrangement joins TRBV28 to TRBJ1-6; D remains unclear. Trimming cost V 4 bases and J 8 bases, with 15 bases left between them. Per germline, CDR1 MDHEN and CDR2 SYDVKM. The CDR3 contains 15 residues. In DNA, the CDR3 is TGTGCCAGCAGTTACGCATCCTCCGGGGATTCACCCCTCCACTTT. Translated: CASSYASSGDSPLHF.

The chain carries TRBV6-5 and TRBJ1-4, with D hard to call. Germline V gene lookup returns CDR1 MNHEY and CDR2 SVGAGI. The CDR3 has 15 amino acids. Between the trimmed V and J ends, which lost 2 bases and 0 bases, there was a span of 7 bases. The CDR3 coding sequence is TGTGCCAGCAGTTACGAGGTTGCAACTAATGAAAAACTGTTTTTT. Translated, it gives CASSYEVATNEKLFF.

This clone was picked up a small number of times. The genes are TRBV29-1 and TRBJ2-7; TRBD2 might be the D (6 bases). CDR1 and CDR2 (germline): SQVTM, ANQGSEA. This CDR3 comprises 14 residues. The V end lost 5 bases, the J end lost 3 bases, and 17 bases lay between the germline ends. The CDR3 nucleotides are TGCAGCGTTTCATCTAGCGCACGAGGCTACGAGCAGTACTTC. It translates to CSVSSSARGYEQYF.

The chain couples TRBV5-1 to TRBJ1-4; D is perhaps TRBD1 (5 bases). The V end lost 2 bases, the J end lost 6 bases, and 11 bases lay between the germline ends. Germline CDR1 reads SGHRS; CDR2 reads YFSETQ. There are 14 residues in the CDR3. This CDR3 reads CASSLSGLHEKLFF. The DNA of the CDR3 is TGCGCCAGCAGCTTATCAGGGCTCCATGAAAAACTGTTTTTT.

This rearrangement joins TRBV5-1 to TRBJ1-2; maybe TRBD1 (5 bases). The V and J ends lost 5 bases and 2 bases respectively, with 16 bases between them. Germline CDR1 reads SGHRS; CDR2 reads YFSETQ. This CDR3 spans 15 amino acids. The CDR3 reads CASRLTDSTNYGYTF. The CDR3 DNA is TGCGCCAGCAGACTCACCGACAGTACAAACTATGGCTACACCTTC.

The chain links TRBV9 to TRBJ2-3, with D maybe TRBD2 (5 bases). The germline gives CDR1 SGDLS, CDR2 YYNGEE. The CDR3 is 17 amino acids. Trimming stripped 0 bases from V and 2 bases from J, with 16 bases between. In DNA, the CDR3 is TGTGCCAGCAGCGTAGCGAGAGGGCTTACGACCACAGATACGCAGTATTTT. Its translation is CASSVARGLTTTDTQYF.

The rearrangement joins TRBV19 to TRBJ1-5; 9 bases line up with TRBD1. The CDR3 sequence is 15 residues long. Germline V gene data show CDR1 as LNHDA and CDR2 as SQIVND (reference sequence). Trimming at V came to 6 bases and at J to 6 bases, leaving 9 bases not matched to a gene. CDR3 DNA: TGTGCCAGTAGCCCGGACAGGGGTGGGATTCAGCCCCAGCATTTT. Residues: CASSPDRGGIQPQHF.

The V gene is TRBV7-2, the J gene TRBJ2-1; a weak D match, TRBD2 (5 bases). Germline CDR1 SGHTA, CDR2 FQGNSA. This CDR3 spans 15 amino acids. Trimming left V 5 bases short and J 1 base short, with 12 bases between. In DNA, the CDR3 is TGTGCCAGCAGCGTAGGGAGTCAGTCCTACAATGAGCAGTTCTTC. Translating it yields CASSVGSQSYNEQFF.

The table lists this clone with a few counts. CDR3 coding DNA: TGTGCTTGGGAGCGGGGCCCAGGAGGGCGCCAGTACTTC. It is translated as CAWERGPGGRQYF. The chain is built from TRBV30 and TRBJ2-5; 7 nucleotides line up with TRBD2. The CDR3 is made up of 13 amino acids. CDR1 and CDR2 (germline): GTSNPN, SVGIG (reference sequence). The full variable domain, with the rest looked up from reference TRBV30 and TRBJ2-5, is SQTIHQWPATLVQPVGSPLSLECTVEGTSNPNLYWYRQAAGRGLQLLFYSVGIGQISSEVPQNLSASRPQDRQFILSSKKLLLSDSGFYLCAWERGPGGRQYFGPGTRLLVL.

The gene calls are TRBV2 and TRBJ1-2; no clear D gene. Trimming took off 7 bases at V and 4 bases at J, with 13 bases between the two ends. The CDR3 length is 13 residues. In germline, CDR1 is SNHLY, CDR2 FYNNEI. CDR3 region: CASTATAGYGYTF. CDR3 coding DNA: TGTGCCAGCACGGCGACGGCGGGCTATGGCTACACCTTC.

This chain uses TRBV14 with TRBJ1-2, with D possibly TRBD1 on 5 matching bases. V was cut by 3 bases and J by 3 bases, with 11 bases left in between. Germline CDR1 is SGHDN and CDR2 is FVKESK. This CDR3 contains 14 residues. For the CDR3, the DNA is TGTGCCAGCAGCCAGGGCAGGGAAGACTATGGCTACACCTTC. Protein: CASSQGREDYGYTF.